This TCR beta chain appears in the sequencing data of a study of CD8 T cells in ankylosing spondylitis. MiXCR was run by TCRdb on the 5' RACE reads, yielding one entry per CDR3 protein. In the table there are 180,000 or so distinct CDR3 sequences, roughly 12% of which are singletons. Germline CDR1 reads SQVTM; CDR2 reads ANQGSEA. The CDR3 consists of 14 residues. Trimming left V 7 bases short and J 0 bases short, with 13 bases between. Study outcomes and limitations: Matched ankylosing spondylitis synovial fluid reportedly contained a significantly enriched population of disease-linked clones. Earlier studies detected some motif variants in reactive arthritis synovial fluid and blood. A TCR beta motif of fewer than ten highly homologous variants seemed to mark ankylosing spondylitis blood.

This clonotype has more than one count but fewer than ten. The target antigen is unknown. The clonotype comes from a male donor with ankylosing spondylitis or in good health (not recorded which). The chain couples TRBV29-1 to TRBJ2-1; no definite D call. What was sequenced was blood, either unsorted or a sorted T cell fraction (not recorded which). The CDR3 here is CSAPTPGSYNEQFF. The CDR3 DNA reads TGCAGCGCCCCGACTCCCGGCTCCTACAATGAGCAGTTCTTC.